This is a list of T cell receptor beta chains from one sample in a study of blood T cell repertoires in COVID-19. The method was immunoSEQ multiplex PCR; TCRdb's version includes in-frame clones alone and lacks a portion of them. The table lists some 100,000 clones, about 74% of them singletons. The specimen was peripheral blood. These receptors came from a man between 65 and 85 years old with COVID-19, enrolled during active disease. Each CDR3 is given with its conserved first and last residue. A D gene is named only where the DNA matches it firmly. Clone size appears in some rows only: once, few, many, or a class for an expanded clone.

J gene: TRBJ2-1
D gene: TRBD2
clone size: .
CDR3 length: 14
V gene: TRBV20-1
CDR3 protein: CSASWTSGYNEQFF
CDR3 DNA: TGCAGTGCTAGTTGGACTAGCGGTTACAATGAGCAGTTCTTC

J gene: TRBJ2-3
D gene: TRBD2
clone size: few
CDR3 length: 18
V gene: TRBV19
CDR3 protein: CASSIGLGLAGDTDTQYF
CDR3 DNA: TGTGCCAGTAGTATAGGTCTGGGACTAGCGGGAGACACAGATACGCAGTATTTT

J gene: TRBJ2-5
D gene: TRBD1
clone size: .
CDR3 length: 15
V gene: TRBV5-4
CDR3 protein: CASSSGTGGRETQYF
CDR3 DNA: TGTGCCAGCAGTTCCGGGACAGGGGGAAGAGAGACCCAGTACTTC

J gene: TRBJ1-2
D gene: .
clone size: .
CDR3 length: 14
V gene: TRBV7-9
CDR3 protein: CASSPGQNNYGYTF
CDR3 DNA: TGTGCCAGCAGCCCGGGACAAAATAACTATGGCTACACCTTC

J gene: TRBJ1-3
D gene: .
clone size: .
CDR3 length: 15
V gene: TRBV7-9
CDR3 protein: CASSFPRGSGNTIYF
CDR3 DNA: TGTGCCAGCAGCTTCCCGAGGGGGTCCGGAAACACCATATATTTT

J gene: TRBJ2-5
D gene: TRBD1
clone size: .
CDR3 length: 14
V gene: TRBV28
CDR3 protein: CASSLRGGWETQYF
CDR3 DNA: TGTGCCAGCAGTTTAAGAGGGGGCTGGGAGACCCAGTACTTC

J gene: TRBJ2-3
D gene: TRBD2
clone size: .
CDR3 length: 16
V gene: TRBV7-2
CDR3 protein: CASSLGVAGVADTQYF
CDR3 DNA: TGTGCCAGCAGCTTAGGTGTAGCGGGAGTGGCAGATACGCAGTATTTT

J gene: TRBJ1-1
D gene: TRBD1
clone size: .
CDR3 length: 17
V gene: TRBV19
CDR3 protein: CASRSRDRGPLNTEAFF
CDR3 DNA: TGTGCCAGTAGGTCCCGGGACAGGGGGCCCTTGAACACTGAAGCTTTCTTT

J gene: TRBJ2-2
D gene: TRBD2
clone size: .
CDR3 length: 15
V gene: TRBV5-4
CDR3 protein: CASSPRGGDTGELFF
CDR3 DNA: TGTGCCAGCAGCCCCCGGGGAGGGGACACCGGGGAGCTGTTTTTT

J gene: TRBJ2-2
D gene: TRBD2
clone size: .
CDR3 length: 16
V gene: TRBV11-2
CDR3 protein: CASSFVLAGGFGELFF
CDR3 DNA: TGTGCCAGCAGCTTCGTCCTAGCGGGAGGATTCGGGGAGCTGTTTTTT

J gene: TRBJ2-1
D gene: .
clone size: .
CDR3 length: 15
V gene: TRBV7-9
CDR3 protein: CASSLHRSSYNEQFF
CDR3 DNA: TGTGCCAGCAGCTTACATCGGAGCTCCTACAATGAGCAGTTCTTC

J gene: TRBJ1-6
D gene: TRBD1
clone size: .
CDR3 length: 15
V gene: TRBV18
CDR3 protein: CASSLPGTGLSPLHF
CDR3 DNA: TGTGCCAGCTCACTTCCCGGGACAGGGCTTTCACCCCTCCACTTT

J gene: TRBJ2-7
D gene: .
clone size: few
CDR3 length: 14
V gene: TRBV11-2
CDR3 protein: CASSLDPARDEQYF
CDR3 DNA: TGTGCCAGCAGCTTAGATCCAGCTCGGGACGAGCAGTACTTC

J gene: TRBJ2-3
D gene: TRBD2
clone size: .
CDR3 length: 14
V gene: TRBV19
CDR3 protein: CASRSGGTPDTQYF
CDR3 DNA: TGTGCCAGTCGGAGCGGGGGAACCCCAGATACGCAGTATTTT

J gene: TRBJ2-5
D gene: .
clone size: .
CDR3 length: 13
V gene: TRBV6-6
CDR3 protein: CASSSRVDETQYF
CDR3 DNA: TGTGCCAGCAGTTCGAGGGTGGACGAGACCCAGTACTTC

J gene: TRBJ2-3
D gene: TRBD2
clone size: .
CDR3 length: 15
V gene: TRBV4-3
CDR3 protein: CASSRGLVLGDTQYF
CDR3 DNA: TGCGCCAGCAGCCGCGGACTAGTGCTGGGGGATACGCAGTATTTT

J gene: TRBJ2-1
D gene: .
clone size: once
CDR3 length: 18
V gene: TRBV6-2/TRBV6-3
CDR3 protein: CASSYPGGRLVTRAEQFF
CDR3 DNA: TGTGCCAGCAGTTACCCCGGGGGTCGTCTAGTCACTAGAGCTGAGCAGTTCTTC

J gene: TRBJ2-7
D gene: TRBD1
clone size: .
CDR3 length: 13
V gene: TRBV24-1
CDR3 protein: CATRIRQGYEQYF
CDR3 DNA: TGTGCCACCAGAATTAGACAGGGCTACGAGCAGTACTTC

J gene: TRBJ1-1
D gene: .
clone size: .
CDR3 length: 15
V gene: TRBV5-4
CDR3 protein: CASSLDGVMNTEAFF
CDR3 DNA: TGTGCCAGCAGCTTGGACGGGGTCATGAACACTGAAGCTTTCTTT

J gene: TRBJ2-2
D gene: .
clone size: .
CDR3 length: 15
V gene: TRBV5-5
CDR3 protein: CASSLGRTNTGELFF
CDR3 DNA: TGTGCCAGCAGCTTAGGGAGAACCAACACCGGGGAGCTGTTTTTT

J gene: TRBJ1-3
D gene: .
clone size: .
CDR3 length: 17
V gene: TRBV7-9
CDR3 protein: CASSSSYRVSSGNTIYF
CDR3 DNA: TGTGCCAGCAGCAGCTCATACAGGGTTAGCTCTGGAAACACCATATATTTT

J gene: TRBJ1-1
D gene: .
clone size: .
CDR3 length: 12
V gene: TRBV5-1
CDR3 protein: CASSSRGTEAFF
CDR3 DNA: TGCGCCAGCAGCTCACGAGGGACTGAAGCTTTCTTT

J gene: TRBJ2-1
D gene: .
clone size: .
CDR3 length: 14
V gene: TRBV6-2/TRBV6-3
CDR3 protein: CASSYTPGSGEQFF
CDR3 DNA: TGTGCCAGCAGTTATACCCCTGGGAGTGGTGAGCAGTTCTTC

J gene: TRBJ2-5
D gene: TRBD2
clone size: .
CDR3 length: 17
V gene: TRBV5-4
CDR3 protein: CASSPWTSGRGRETQYF
CDR3 DNA: TGTGCCAGCAGCCCTTGGACTAGCGGGAGAGGTCGGGAGACCCAGTACTTC

J gene: TRBJ2-7
D gene: .
clone size: .
CDR3 length: 11
V gene: TRBV11-2
CDR3 protein: CASSERGEQYF
CDR3 DNA: TGTGCCAGCAGCGAAAGGGGAGAGCAGTACTTC

J gene: TRBJ2-3
D gene: TRBD2
clone size: .
CDR3 length: 17
V gene: TRBV24-1
CDR3 protein: CATSDFGLAGRTDTQYF
CDR3 DNA: TGTGCCACCAGTGATTTCGGGCTAGCGGGCCGCACAGATACGCAGTATTTT

J gene: TRBJ2-5
D gene: TRBD1
clone size: .
CDR3 length: 14
V gene: TRBV19
CDR3 protein: CASSQNPGGETQYF
CDR3 DNA: TGTGCCAGCAGTCAGAACCCAGGGGGCGAGACCCAGTACTTC

J gene: TRBJ1-1
D gene: .
clone size: once
CDR3 length: 15
V gene: TRBV4-3
CDR3 protein: CASSRVQGSGTEAFF
CDR3 DNA: TGCGCCAGCAGCAGGGTACAGGGATCTGGCACTGAAGCTTTCTTT

J gene: TRBJ2-3
D gene: TRBD2
clone size: .
CDR3 length: 15
V gene: TRBV7-9
CDR3 protein: CASNVGLAGADTQYF
CDR3 DNA: TGTGCCAGCAATGTAGGACTAGCGGGAGCAGATACGCAGTATTTT

J gene: TRBJ2-1
D gene: TRBD2
clone size: .
CDR3 length: 15
V gene: TRBV28
CDR3 protein: CASYSQRGGYNEQFF
CDR3 DNA: TGTGCCAGCTACAGCCAACGGGGAGGGTACAATGAGCAGTTCTTC

J gene: TRBJ2-3
D gene: TRBD2
clone size: .
CDR3 length: 16
V gene: TRBV7-9
CDR3 protein: CASSSLAGGGIDTQYF
CDR3 DNA: TGTGCCAGCAGCTCACTAGCGGGAGGGGGCATAGATACGCAGTATTTT

J gene: TRBJ2-1
D gene: TRBD2
clone size: .
CDR3 length: 18
V gene: TRBV14
CDR3 protein: CASSQTLPPSGKVHEQFF
CDR3 DNA: TGTGCCAGCAGCCAAACCCTTCCACCAAGCGGGAAGGTTCATGAGCAGTTCTTC

J gene: TRBJ1-1
D gene: .
clone size: .
CDR3 length: 13
V gene: TRBV19
CDR3 protein: CASSSDSNTEAFF
CDR3 DNA: TGTGCCAGTAGTTCAGACAGCAACACTGAAGCTTTCTTT

J gene: TRBJ2-5
D gene: TRBD2
clone size: few
CDR3 length: 15
V gene: TRBV6-6
CDR3 protein: CASGASGIGGETQYF
CDR3 DNA: TGTGCCAGCGGGGCTAGCGGGATAGGCGGAGAGACCCAGTACTTC

J gene: TRBJ1-5
D gene: .
clone size: few
CDR3 length: 19
V gene: TRBV28
CDR3 protein: CASSFRPVGRYYSNQPQHF
CDR3 DNA: TGTGCCAGCAGTTTCCGTCCCGTTGGCAGATACTATAGCAATCAGCCCCAGCATTTT

J gene: TRBJ2-2
D gene: TRBD2
clone size: .
CDR3 length: 16
V gene: TRBV5-1
CDR3 protein: CASSLDPGGGTGELFF
CDR3 DNA: TGCGCCAGCAGCTTGGACCCCGGGGGGGGGACCGGGGAGCTGTTTTTT

J gene: TRBJ2-7
D gene: TRBD2
clone size: .
CDR3 length: 16
V gene: TRBV7-9
CDR3 protein: CASSPRGPGLAGEQYF
CDR3 DNA: TGTGCCAGCAGCCCCCGGGGGCCGGGACTAGCGGGGGAGCAGTACTTC

J gene: TRBJ1-5
D gene: .
clone size: .
CDR3 length: 16
V gene: TRBV27
CDR3 protein: CASSQKHPSGDQPQHF
CDR3 DNA: TGTGCCAGCAGTCAGAAACACCCCAGCGGGGATCAGCCCCAGCATTTT

J gene: TRBJ2-1
D gene: .
clone size: .
CDR3 length: 13
V gene: TRBV19
CDR3 protein: CASSRTSNNEQFF
CDR3 DNA: TGTGCCAGTAGTCGAACTAGCAACAATGAGCAGTTCTTC

J gene: TRBJ1-5
D gene: TRBD1
clone size: .
CDR3 length: 15
V gene: TRBV30
CDR3 protein: CAWSSTGRQGQPQHF
CDR3 DNA: TGTGCCTGGAGTTCGACAGGGCGGCAGGGTCAGCCCCAGCATTTT

J gene: TRBJ1-2
D gene: .
clone size: few
CDR3 length: 13
V gene: TRBV5-6
CDR3 protein: CASSNQDTYGYTF
CDR3 DNA: TGTGCCAGCAGCAACCAGGACACCTATGGCTACACCTTC

J gene: TRBJ2-5
D gene: TRBD1
clone size: few
CDR3 length: 16
V gene: TRBV5-6
CDR3 protein: CASSSTPGTGRETQYF
CDR3 DNA: TGTGCCAGCAGCTCCACTCCTGGGACAGGGCGGGAGACCCAGTACTTC

J gene: TRBJ2-7
D gene: TRBD1
clone size: few
CDR3 length: 13
V gene: TRBV29-1
CDR3 protein: CSGQGYNSYEQYF
CDR3 DNA: TGCAGCGGACAGGGGTATAACTCCTACGAGCAGTACTTC

J gene: TRBJ2-3
D gene: .
clone size: few
CDR3 length: 13
V gene: TRBV7-9
CDR3 protein: CASTGGSTDTQYF
CDR3 DNA: TGTGCCAGCACCGGGGGCAGCACAGATACGCAGTATTTT

J gene: TRBJ1-3
D gene: .
clone size: .
CDR3 length: 12
V gene: TRBV28
CDR3 protein: CASLTTGNTIYF
CDR3 DNA: TGTGCCAGCTTAACAACTGGAAACACCATATATTTT

J gene: TRBJ1-3
D gene: .
clone size: .
CDR3 length: 15
V gene: TRBV4-3
CDR3 protein: CASSQGGVLVNTIYF
CDR3 DNA: TGCGCCAGCAGCCAAGGGGGGGTCCTGGTAAACACCATATATTTT